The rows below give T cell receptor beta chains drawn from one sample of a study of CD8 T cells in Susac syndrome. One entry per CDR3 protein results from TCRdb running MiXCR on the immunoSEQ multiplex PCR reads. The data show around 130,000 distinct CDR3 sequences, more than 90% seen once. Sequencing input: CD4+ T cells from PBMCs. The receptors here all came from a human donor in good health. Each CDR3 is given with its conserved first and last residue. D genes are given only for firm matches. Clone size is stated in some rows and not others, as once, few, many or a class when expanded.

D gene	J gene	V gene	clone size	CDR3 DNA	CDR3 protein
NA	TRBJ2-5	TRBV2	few	TGTGCCAGCAGTGAAGAGACCCAGTACTTC	CASSEETQYF
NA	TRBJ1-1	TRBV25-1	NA	TGTGCCAGCAGTGAATACCCGAACACTGAAGCTTTCTTT	CASSEYPNTEAFF
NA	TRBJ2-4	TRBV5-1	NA	TGCGCCAGCAGCTTGGATGTTAGCGGATCGTTAGCCAAAAACATTCAGTACTTC	CASSLDVSGSLAKNIQYF
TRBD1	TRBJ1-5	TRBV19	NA	TGTGCCAGTAGTACCCCCGGACAGGGTCGGAATCAGCCCCAGCATTTT	CASSTPGQGRNQPQHF
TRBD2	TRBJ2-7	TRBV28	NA	TGTGCCAGCAGCCGGCCGCCTTTCGGGGGGGAGCAGTACTTC	CASSRPPFGGEQYF
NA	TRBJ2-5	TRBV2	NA	TGTGCCAGCAGTATCGAAGAGACCCAGTACTTC	CASSIEETQYF
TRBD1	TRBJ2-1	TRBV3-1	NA	TGTGCCAGCAGCCAAGGCAGGACAGGCCGGGTGAAAAAGTTCTTC	CASSQGRTGRVKKFF
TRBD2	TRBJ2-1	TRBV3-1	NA	TGTGCCAGCAGCCAAGATTTGGGACTAGCGGGAGACGAGCAGTTCTTC	CASSQDLGLAGDEQFF
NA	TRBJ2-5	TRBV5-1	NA	TGCGCCAGCAGGGACGGGACAACCCAAGAGACCCAGTACTTC	CASRDGTTQETQYF
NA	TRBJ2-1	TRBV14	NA	TGTGCCAGCAGCCAAGCATGGACTGTCTCCTACAATGAGCAGTTCTTC	CASSQAWTVSYNEQFF
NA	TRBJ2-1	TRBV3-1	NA	TGTGCCAGCAGCCACCCCAGCGGTGCACGAGAGCAGTTCTTC	CASSHPSGAREQFF
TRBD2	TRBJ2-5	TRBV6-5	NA	TGTGCCAGCAGTTACTCCTACGGGAGGTACCAAGAGACCCAGTACTTC	CASSYSYGRYQETQYF
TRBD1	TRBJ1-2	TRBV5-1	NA	TGCGCCAGCAGCCCACGACAGGGCGAGCCATCGGGCTACACCTTC	CASSPRQGEPSGYTF
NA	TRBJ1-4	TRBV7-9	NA	TGTGCCAGCAGCTATGGCGGGGGTAGAGAAAAACTGTTTTTT	CASSYGGGREKLFF
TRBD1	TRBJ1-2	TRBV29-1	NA	TGCAGCGTTGTCCCACAGGGGCGAGGGGAAGGGTATGGCTACACCTTC	CSVVPQGRGEGYGYTF
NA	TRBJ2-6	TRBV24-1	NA	TGTGCCACCATGGAAGCGACGTCTGGGGCCAACGTCCTGACTTTC	CATMEATSGANVLTF
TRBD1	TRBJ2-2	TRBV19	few	TGTGCCAGTAGTGGACAGGGAGCCGGGGAGCTGTTTTTT	CASSGQGAGELFF
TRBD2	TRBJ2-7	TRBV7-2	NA	TGTGCCAGCAGCCCGGGACTAGCGGGGCCCTACGAGCAGTACTTC	CASSPGLAGPYEQYF
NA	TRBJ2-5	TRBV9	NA	TGTGCCAGCAGCTTCCAGTACCAAGAGACCCAGTACTTC	CASSFQYQETQYF
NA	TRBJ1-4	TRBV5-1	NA	TGCGCCAGCAGCTTGGACAGCGGGGATGAAAAACTGTTTTTT	CASSLDSGDEKLFF
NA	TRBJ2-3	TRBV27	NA	TGTGCCAGCAGTTATGGAGGGTCGACGCAGTATTTT	CASSYGGSTQYF